The rows below give T cell receptor beta chains drawn from one sample of a study of blood T cell repertoires in COVID-19. The protocol was immunoSEQ multiplex PCR, while the TCRdb copy is restricted to in-frame clones and leaves out a portion. The sample includes about 170,000 clones, about nine tenths of them seen just once. The sequencing sample was made of peripheral blood. Every receptor here comes from a man aged 18 to 30 with COVID-19, enrolled during active disease. Both conserved end residues are part of each CDR3.

V gene	J gene	CDR3 protein
TRBV28	TRBJ2-3	CASNGQGFTDTQYF
TRBV28	TRBJ1-1	CASSPYRMNTEAFF
TRBV5-1	TRBJ1-6	CASSLSLSFYNSPLHF
TRBV6-4	TRBJ2-7	CASSEERTRTVQYF
TRBV25-1	TRBJ2-6	CASSGDRAGANVLTF
TRBV6-2/TRBV6-3	TRBJ2-4	CASSYWVQGARGKNIQYF
TRBV28	TRBJ2-6	CTSSPLDRSSYSGANVLTF
TRBV19	TRBJ2-7	CASSTGDSYEQYF
TRBV9	TRBJ2-1	CASSVARAGGPSYNEQFF
TRBV12-5	TRBJ2-2	CASGLGQSNTGELFF
TRBV6-5	TRBJ1-1	CASSPVIDSNTEAFF
TRBV28	TRBJ2-7	CASRSLEGTYEQYF
TRBV11-2	TRBJ2-2	CASRPRGWGGGELFF
TRBV29-1	TRBJ1-4	CSVSRAGGAMIF
TRBV11-2	TRBJ2-2	CASSLEVAHTGELFF
TRBV5-8	TRBJ2-3	CASSRGEGETDTQYF
TRBV3-1/TRBV3-2	TRBJ2-7	CASSQAGEQYF
TRBV4-3	TRBJ1-2	CASSPSVGGLAAF
TRBV19	TRBJ2-5	CASSPGLRETQYF
TRBV7-3	TRBJ2-2	CASSLLAGVAGELFF
TRBV5-4	TRBJ2-2	CASSLGAGVTGELFF
TRBV24-1	TRBJ2-3	CATSDPGLAGGGNTQYF
TRBV27	TRBJ2-1	CASSLLDREFF
TRBV6-1	TRBJ2-7	CASSERGTGSYEQYF
TRBV5-4	TRBJ1-1	CASSSRTARAEAFF
TRBV21-1	TRBJ1-2	CASSNDRGRDYGYTF
TRBV28	TRBJ2-3	CASSLGLAGGLDTQYF
TRBV7-8	TRBJ2-2	CASSQDRVGTGELFF
TRBV10-2	TRBJ2-7	CASSKLTGGYEQYF
TRBV6-5	TRBJ2-7	CASISGQTYEQYF
TRBV4-1	TRBJ2-2	CASSQEASGRAVGELFF
TRBV4-1	TRBJ2-7	CASSQLRGGFHEQYF
TRBV11-2	TRBJ2-2	CASSLLGGGQGTGELFF
TRBV19	TRBJ1-2	CASSIGADSYTF
TRBV4-3	TRBJ1-2	CASSQGAAQNYGYTF
TRBV5-1	TRBJ2-7	CASSPGQGPAGGGEQYF
TRBV28	TRBJ2-5	CASSLATGYETQYF
TRBV11-1	TRBJ2-3	CASSLDLAGVTDTQYF
TRBV28	TRBJ1-3	CASSPWASTSGNTIYF
TRBV4-3	TRBJ2-1	CASSQDPRLAGTYNEQFF
TRBV7-8	TRBJ2-7	CASSLETGLTGYEQYF
TRBV9	TRBJ2-7	CASSVAGTSSYEQYF
TRBV6-5	TRBJ1-3	CASSSQGTGNTIYF
TRBV2	TRBJ2-1	CATTRDRGRNEQFF
TRBV28	TRBJ2-7	CGTESSYEQYF
TRBV5-6	TRBJ2-7	CASSWEGGGWPYEQYF
TRBV4-1	TRBJ1-1	CASSRSDRDVEAFF
TRBV10-3	TRBJ2-1	CAITNTGTTYNEQFF
TRBV5-1	TRBJ2-3	CASSLRLASPTDTQYF
TRBV20-1	TRBJ1-5	CSASENMGSQPQHF
TRBV5-4	TRBJ2-7	CASSIRDRHEQYF